The sequence of this TCR beta chain was determined in a study of breast tumors, draining lymph nodes, adjacent tissues. One entry per CDR3 protein, called by TCRdb with MiXCR from the multiplex PCR reads. The data hold 200,000 or so distinct CDR3 sequences, with 25% to 40% observed a single time. Study findings and constraints: Luminal-like breast cancer showed significantly higher tumor–nontumor repertoire similarity than basal-like.

Worth noting for this clonotype: Antigen specificity is unknown.

Between the trimmed V and J ends, which lost 5 bases and 7 bases, there was a span of 19 bases. Germline loops: CDR1 SGHDT, CDR2 YYEEEE. This CDR3 comprises 15 residues. Samples came from axillary lymph nodes draining the breast cancer. This chain links TRBV5-6 with TRBJ2-1; a weak D match, TRBD1 (6 bases). The TCR originated in a female donor with breast cancer. Some clones in this sample may be carry-over from other donors' samples. The sample taken for sequencing was axillary lymph node tissue. CDR3 DNA sequence: TGTGCCAGCAGATTTAGACAGGCGGTGGAAAATGAGCAGTTCTTC. As protein: CASRFRQAVENEQFF.